This T cell receptor (beta chain) was sequenced during a study of T-cell reconstitution after alpha-beta-depleted transplantation in children. The germline V and J ends were trimmed by 1 base and 1 base, with 4 bases remaining between them. The CDR3 extends over 12 amino acids. The germline gives CDR1 DFQATT, CDR2 SNEGSKA (reference sequence). Unique molecular identifiers were incorporated during preparation of the TCRbeta library. TCRdb independently ran MiXCR on the PCR reads; one entry per CDR3 protein. The repertoire holds about 170,000 distinct CDR3 sequences, around 10% seen once, with roughly an eighth in the top ten. This clonotype was picked up many times.

This sequence was found in a boy aged 2 to 10 with acute myeloid leukemia, due to receive a stem cell transplant. The sample in question was PBMCs, obtained before TCRalphabeta/CD19-depleted stem cell transplant. The chain has TRBV20-1 and TRBJ1-1; no clear D gene. CDR3 loop: CSARGWNTEAFF. The CDR3 region has the DNA TGCAGTGCTAGAGGCTGGAACACTGAAGCTTTCTTT.